What follows describes a single T cell receptor beta chain. Its antigen is currently not known. It has no much larger one-base neighbor in the sample; base qualities were not kept. This sample is drawn from a study of blood T cell repertoires in COVID-19 (dated by TCRdb to between 2020 and 2021). Looking at the study overall: Samples covering the acute and convalescent phases of COVID-19 were provided by collaborators in the United States, Italy and Spain. The material from the prospective study consisted of cDNA or gDNA derived from T cells, B-cell-depleted T cells, or PBMCs. Deeply sampled blood TCRbeta repertoires from subjects exposed to, actively infected with, or recovered from COVID-19 were included in the dataset. A freely available public database, intended as a resource for researchers studying the immune response to SARS-CoV-2, is where the repertoires were released. Samples came from the ongoing ImmuneRACE study (first 160 participants) plus 1,254 subjects from 6 global collaborators. A de-identified subject ID, COVID-19 status, age in years and sex were almost always included in the sample metadata. Where HLA class I and class II types were available, the types were taken from metadata supplied by the sample provider, not from assay-based typing. Points the paper makes about the study in general: Clinical and demographic metadata were provided uncurated, with the amount varying by source and participant.

TCRbeta CDR3 regions were amplified from genomic DNA using the immunoSEQ Assay, a bias-controlled multiplex PCR. Regarding the original processing steps: The number of nucleated cells in each sample was estimated from the amplification of reference gene primers within the assay. To quantify the absolute abundance of each unique TCRbeta CDR3 rearrangement, sequence reads were collapsed and filtered. For each sample, productive Simpson clonality was calculated by taking the square root of Simpson's diversity index across productive rearrangements. The immuneACCESS repertoire file appears here via TCRdb, limited to in-frame rearrangements. These files lack a portion of the clones; in checked studies, under half of the deficit traces to unresolved V genes, and the cause of the others is not known. D and trimming were read from the DNA, whereas the V and J calls and clone size are those reported in that table. Present in this sample are 450,000 to 500,000 clones, about nine tenths of which were seen just once. 0.7% of the sample is held by the ten biggest clonotypes.

Enrolling through a virtual design, the prospective study's participants ranged in age from roughly 18 to 89 years and lived across roughly 24 United States geographic areas. To assign participants to cohorts, the prospective study relied on clinical history that participants themselves reported in a screening survey and a study questionnaire. ImmuneRACE Cohort 3 recovered participants were defined by two consecutive negative NP/OP PCR tests, healthcare professional clearance, or symptom resolution. Mobile phlebotomists in the prospective study collected whole blood, serum and a nasopharyngeal or oropharyngeal swab from every participant. Over an approximately two-month period, participants in the prospective study had the option of providing additional blood draws and questionnaires. Before DNA extraction, prospective study blood samples were shipped either frozen or at room temperature. V has 6 bases trimmed and J has 7 bases trimmed; junction bases matching no gene number 12. Spanning cysteine to phenylalanine, the CDR3 consists of 16 amino acids. The CDR3 DNA has 48 bases and is translated from base 1. The germline V gene specifies SGHVS as CDR1 and FNYEAQ as CDR2.

The rearranged segments are TRBV7-6 and TRBJ2-2; 9 nucleotides in the junction match TRBD1. Sequenced: PBMCs or T cells enriched from blood (not recorded which). This TCR derives from a woman aged 18-29 years who had recovered from COVID-19. The CDR3 protein: CASSLTGTGRRGELFF. The DNA sequence is given as TGTGCCAGCAGTTTGACCGGGACAGGGCGTCGCGGGGAGCTGTTTTTT.